This TCR beta chain was recorded in a study of Ad26.COV2.S vaccination and SARS-CoV-2 variants. Assay used: immunoSEQ multiplex PCR; TCRdb lists only in-frame clones, some missing. The sample shows about 400,000 clones, around nine tenths of them seen only once. Study results and caveats: Breadth and depth estimates from TCRs may understate total T cell responses.

With regard to this clone: Its target is unknown. Other DNA sequences from this sample encode an identical CDR3 as well.

Looked up from germline, CDR1 is SGHNT and CDR2 is YYREEE (reference sequence). The CDR3 is made up of 13 amino acids. Trimming removed 2 bases from V and 1 base from J, with 7 bases in between. Treatment in this sample: about 20 received Ad26.COV2.S at low or high dose, single or two shots; several received placebo; per-sample allocation not given. Collection of the samples took place on day 63 after the first injection of vaccine or placebo. This receptor was identified in a person aged 18 to 59 who received the Ad26.COV2.S COVID-19 vaccine or a placebo. The sequences come from peripheral blood, collected in a trial of Ad26.COV2.S vaccine versus placebo. The rearrangement links TRBV5-4 to TRBJ2-7; possibly TRBD1 or TRBD2 for D (5 bases each). This CDR3 reads CASSFGASYEQYF. The CDR3 DNA reads TGTGCCAGCAGCTTCGGGGCGTCCTACGAGCAGTACTTC.